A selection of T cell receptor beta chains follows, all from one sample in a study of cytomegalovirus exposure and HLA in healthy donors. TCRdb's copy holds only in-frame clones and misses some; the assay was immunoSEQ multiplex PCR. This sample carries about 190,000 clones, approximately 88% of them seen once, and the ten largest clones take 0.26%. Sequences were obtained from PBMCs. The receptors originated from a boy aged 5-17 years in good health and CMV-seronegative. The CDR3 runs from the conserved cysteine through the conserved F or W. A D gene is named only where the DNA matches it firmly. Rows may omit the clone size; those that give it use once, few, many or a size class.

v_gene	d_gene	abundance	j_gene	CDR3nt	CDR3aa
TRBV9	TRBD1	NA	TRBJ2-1	TGTGCCAGCCAGGGGGCATCCTACAATGAGCAGTTCTTC	CASQGASYNEQFF
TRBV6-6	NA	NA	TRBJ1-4	TGTGCCAGCAGCCCCTTTGATGTGAGAGAAAAACTGTTTTTT	CASSPFDVREKLFF
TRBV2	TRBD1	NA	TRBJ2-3	TGTGCCAGCAGTGAGCCATACAGGGGGCCGCAGTATTTT	CASSEPYRGPQYF
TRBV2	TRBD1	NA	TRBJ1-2	TGTGCCAGCCGGCAGGGGGCCAATTCTAACTATGGCTACACCTTC	CASRQGANSNYGYTF
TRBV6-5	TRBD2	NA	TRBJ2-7	TGTGCCAGCAAGGAGGGAGGGCCCTACGAGCAGTACTTC	CASKEGGPYEQYF
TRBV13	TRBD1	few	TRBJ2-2	TGTGCCAGCAGCCCCAGGGGGCGAAACGCCGGGGAGCTGTTTTTT	CASSPRGRNAGELFF
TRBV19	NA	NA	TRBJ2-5	TGTGCCAGTAGTTATAGTCACTTTCGGGAGACCCAGTACTTC	CASSYSHFRETQYF
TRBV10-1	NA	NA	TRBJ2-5	TGCGCCGGCAGTGAAAGTCGGTACAGGGCCGGAGAGCAGTACTTC	CAGSESRYRAGEQYF
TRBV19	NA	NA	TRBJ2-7	TGTGCCAGTAGTACAGACAGGTCCGGGGGTTTATACGAGCAGTACTTC	CASSTDRSGGLYEQYF
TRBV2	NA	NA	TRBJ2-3	TGTGCCAGCAGCCCGGGTAGGGATACGCAGTATTTT	CASSPGRDTQYF
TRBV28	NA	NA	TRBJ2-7	TGTGCCAGCTGGGGGCCGGGAACGTACGAGCAGTACTTC	CASWGPGTYEQYF
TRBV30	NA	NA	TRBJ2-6	TGTGCCTGGGGACAGTCTGGGGCCAACGTCCTGACTTTC	CAWGQSGANVLTF
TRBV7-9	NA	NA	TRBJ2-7	TGTGCCAGCAGCTTATACGCCGGAAGTGGGGACGGGGGGCACGAGCAGTACTTC	CASSLYAGSGDGGHEQYF
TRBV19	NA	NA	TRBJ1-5	TGTGCCAGTAGTAGAGAGGACACAATCCCAATGACTCAGCCCCAGCATTTT	CASSREDTIPMTQPQHF
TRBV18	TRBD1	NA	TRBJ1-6	TGTGCCAGCTCACCTCCAGGGGGCTTTAATTCACCCCTCCACTTT	CASSPPGGFNSPLHF
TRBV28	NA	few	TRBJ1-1	TGTGCCAGCAGGAGGCCCACTGAAGCTTTCTTT	CASRRPTEAFF
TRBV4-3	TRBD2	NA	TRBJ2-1	TGCGCCAGCAGCCAAGGGAAGGCCGGGACTAGCGGGGGGATCTACAATGAGCAGTTCTTC	CASSQGKAGTSGGIYNEQFF
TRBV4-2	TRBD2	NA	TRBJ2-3	TGTGCCAGCAGCCCCGAGACTAGCGGGAAGGGCACAGATACGCAGTATTTT	CASSPETSGKGTDTQYF
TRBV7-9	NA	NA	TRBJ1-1	TGTGCCAGCAGCCCACGTAGCCCTGAAGCTTTCTTT	CASSPRSPEAFF
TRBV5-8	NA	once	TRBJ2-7	TGTGCCAGCAGCGAAACAGGAGCTCCGCAGTACTTC	CASSETGAPQYF
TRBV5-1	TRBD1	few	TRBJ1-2	TGCGCCAGCAGCTTGGGGGACAGGGCGGACTATGGCTACACCTTC	CASSLGDRADYGYTF
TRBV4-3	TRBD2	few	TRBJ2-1	TGCGCCAGCAGCCAAGATTATGGAGCGGGGGGGAACAATGAGCAGTTCTTC	CASSQDYGAGGNNEQFF
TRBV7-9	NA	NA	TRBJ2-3	TGTGCCAGCAGCTTAGCACCACTACTAGAATATACGCAGTATTTT	CASSLAPLLEYTQYF
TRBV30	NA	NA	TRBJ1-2	TGTGCCTGGAGTGTATACTGGCAGGTCCCCTACTATGGCTACACCTTC	CAWSVYWQVPYYGYTF
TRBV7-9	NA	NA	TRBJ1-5	TGTGCCAGCAGCTTAGCGGCTAATCAGCCCCAGCATTTT	CASSLAANQPQHF
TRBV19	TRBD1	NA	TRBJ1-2	TGTGCCAGTAGTATTGGAGACAGGGGATACCTTTTAGGGCGCTACACCTTC	CASSIGDRGYLLGRYTF
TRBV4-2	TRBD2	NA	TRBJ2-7	TGTGCCAGCAGCCAAGCCCCACTACAAGCGGGAGTCGAGCAGTACTTC	CASSQAPLQAGVEQYF
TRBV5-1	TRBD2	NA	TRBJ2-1	TGCGCCAGCAGCGCCGGGACTAGCGGCCTTGTGGAGCAGTTCTTC	CASSAGTSGLVEQFF